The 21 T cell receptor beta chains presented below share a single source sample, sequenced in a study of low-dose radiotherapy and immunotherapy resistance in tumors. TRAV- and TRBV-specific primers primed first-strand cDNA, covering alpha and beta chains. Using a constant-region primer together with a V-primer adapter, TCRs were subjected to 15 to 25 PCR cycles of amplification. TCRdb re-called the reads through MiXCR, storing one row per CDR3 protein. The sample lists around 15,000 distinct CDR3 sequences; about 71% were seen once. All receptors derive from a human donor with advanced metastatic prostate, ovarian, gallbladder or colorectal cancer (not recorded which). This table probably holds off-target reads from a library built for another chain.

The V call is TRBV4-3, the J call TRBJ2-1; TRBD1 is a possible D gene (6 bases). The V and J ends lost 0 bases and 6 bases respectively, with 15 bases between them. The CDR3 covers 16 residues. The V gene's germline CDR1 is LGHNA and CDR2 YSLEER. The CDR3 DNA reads TGCGCCAGCAGCCAAGATCTAGGGGGTACGGGCAATGAGCAGTTCTTC. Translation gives CASSQDLGGTGNEQFF.

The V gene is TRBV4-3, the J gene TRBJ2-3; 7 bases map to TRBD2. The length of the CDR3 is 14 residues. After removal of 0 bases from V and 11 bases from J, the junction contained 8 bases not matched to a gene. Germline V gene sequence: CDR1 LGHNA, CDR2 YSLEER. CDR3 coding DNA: TGCGCCAGCAGCCAAGATGTGGGCGGGACTAAGCAGTATTTT. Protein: CASSQDVGGTKQYF.

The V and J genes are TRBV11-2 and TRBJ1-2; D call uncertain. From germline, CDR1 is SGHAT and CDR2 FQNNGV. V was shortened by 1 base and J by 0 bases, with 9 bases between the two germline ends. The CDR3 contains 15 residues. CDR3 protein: CASSLVQTTNYGYTF. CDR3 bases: TGTGCCAGCAGCTTAGTACAAACCACTAACTATGGCTACACCTTC.

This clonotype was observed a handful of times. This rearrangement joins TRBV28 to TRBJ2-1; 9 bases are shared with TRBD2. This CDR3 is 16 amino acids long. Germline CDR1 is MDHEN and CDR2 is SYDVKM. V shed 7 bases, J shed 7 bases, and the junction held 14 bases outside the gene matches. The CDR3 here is CASKSIAGVYRNEQFF. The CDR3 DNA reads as TGTGCCAGCAAGTCTATAGCGGGAGTGTACCGAAATGAGCAGTTCTTC.

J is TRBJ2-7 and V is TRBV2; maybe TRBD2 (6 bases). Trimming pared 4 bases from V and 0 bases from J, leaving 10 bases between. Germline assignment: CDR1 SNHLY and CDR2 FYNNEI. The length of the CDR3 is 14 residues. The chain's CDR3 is CASSVAAGSYEQYF. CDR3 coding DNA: TGTGCCAGCAGTGTAGCGGCCGGCTCCTACGAGCAGTACTTC.

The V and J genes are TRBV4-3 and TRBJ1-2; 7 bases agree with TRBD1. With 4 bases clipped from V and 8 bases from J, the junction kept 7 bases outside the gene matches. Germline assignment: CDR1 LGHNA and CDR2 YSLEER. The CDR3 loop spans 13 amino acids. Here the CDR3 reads CASSLDRVGGYTF. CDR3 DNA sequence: TGCGCCAGCAGCCTAGACAGGGTTGGAGGCTACACCTTC.

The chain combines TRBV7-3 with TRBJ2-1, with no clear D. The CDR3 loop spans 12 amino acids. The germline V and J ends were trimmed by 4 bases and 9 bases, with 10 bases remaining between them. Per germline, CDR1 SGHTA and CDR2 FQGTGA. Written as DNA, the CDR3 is TGTGCCAGCAGCTCCTCTGTGGGTGAGCAGTTCTTC. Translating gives CASSSSVGEQFF. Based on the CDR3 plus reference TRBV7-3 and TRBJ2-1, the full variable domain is GAGVSQTPSNKVTEKGKYVELRCDPISGHTALYWYRQSLGQGPEFLIYFQGTGAADDSGLPNDRFFAVRPEGSVSTLKIQRTERGDSAVYLCASSSSVGEQFFGPGTRLTVL.

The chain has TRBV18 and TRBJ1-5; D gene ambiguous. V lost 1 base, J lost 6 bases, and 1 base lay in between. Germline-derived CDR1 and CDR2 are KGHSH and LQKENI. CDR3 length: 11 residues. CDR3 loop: CASSPRQPQHF. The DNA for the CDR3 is TGTGCCAGCTCACCACGTCAGCCCCAGCATTTT.

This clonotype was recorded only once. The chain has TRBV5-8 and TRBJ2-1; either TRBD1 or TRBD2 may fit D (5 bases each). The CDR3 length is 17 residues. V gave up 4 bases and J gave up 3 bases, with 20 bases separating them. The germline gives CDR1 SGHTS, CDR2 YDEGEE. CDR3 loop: CASSQRGAGTRYNEQFF. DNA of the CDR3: TGTGCCAGCAGCCAGCGAGGGGCGGGTACCCGCTACAATGAGCAGTTCTTC.

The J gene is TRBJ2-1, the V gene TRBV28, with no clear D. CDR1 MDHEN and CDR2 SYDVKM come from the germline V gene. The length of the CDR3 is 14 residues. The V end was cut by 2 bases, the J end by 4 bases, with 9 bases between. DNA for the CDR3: TGTGCCAGCAGTTTAGGTGGACGGTACAATGAGCAGTTCTTC. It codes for CASSLGGRYNEQFF.

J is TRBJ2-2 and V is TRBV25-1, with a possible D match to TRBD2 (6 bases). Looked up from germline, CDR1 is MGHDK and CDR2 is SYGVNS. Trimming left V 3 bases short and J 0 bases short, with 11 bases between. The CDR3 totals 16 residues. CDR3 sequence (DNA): TGTGCCAGCAGTGACGACGGAGGGGCGAACACCGGGGAGCTGTTTTTT. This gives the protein CASSDDGGANTGELFF.

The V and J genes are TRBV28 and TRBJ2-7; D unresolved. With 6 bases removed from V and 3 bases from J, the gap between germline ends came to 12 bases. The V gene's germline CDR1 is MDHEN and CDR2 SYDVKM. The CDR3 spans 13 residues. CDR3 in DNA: TGTGCCAGCAGGCCGACTGGATACTACGAGCAGTACTTC. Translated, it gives CASRPTGYYEQYF.

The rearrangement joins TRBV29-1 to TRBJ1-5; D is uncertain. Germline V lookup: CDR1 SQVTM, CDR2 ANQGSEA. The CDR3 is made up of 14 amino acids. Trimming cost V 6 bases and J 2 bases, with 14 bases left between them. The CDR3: CSVTPGGRNQPQHF. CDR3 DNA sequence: TGCAGCGTCACTCCCGGAGGGCGCAATCAGCCCCAGCATTTT. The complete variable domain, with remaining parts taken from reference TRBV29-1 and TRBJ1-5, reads SAVISQKPSRDICQRGTSLTIQCQVDSQVTMMFWYRQQPGQSLTLIATANQGSEATYESGFVIDKFPISRPNLTFSTLTVSNMSPEDSSIYLCSVTPGGRNQPQHFGDGTRLSIL.

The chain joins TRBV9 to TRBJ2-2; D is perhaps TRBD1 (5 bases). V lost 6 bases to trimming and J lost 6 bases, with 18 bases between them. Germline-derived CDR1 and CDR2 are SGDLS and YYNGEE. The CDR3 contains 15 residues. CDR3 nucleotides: TGTGCCAGCAACGGGCGGCAGGGAAGTGCCGGGGAGCTGTTTTTT. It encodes CASNGRQGSAGELFF.

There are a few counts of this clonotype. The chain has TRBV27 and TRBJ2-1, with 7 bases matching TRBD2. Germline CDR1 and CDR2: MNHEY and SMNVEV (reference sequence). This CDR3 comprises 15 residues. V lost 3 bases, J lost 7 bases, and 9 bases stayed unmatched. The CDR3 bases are TGTGCCAGCAGTTTTTGGCGGGAGTCTTTGAATGAGCAGTTCTTC. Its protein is CASSFWRESLNEQFF.

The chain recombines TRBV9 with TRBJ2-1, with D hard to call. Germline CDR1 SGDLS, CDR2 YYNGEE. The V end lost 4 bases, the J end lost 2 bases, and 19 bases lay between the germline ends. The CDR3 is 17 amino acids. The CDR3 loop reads CASSPRRARSPYNEQFF. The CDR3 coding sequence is TGTGCCAGCAGCCCCCGTAGGGCCCGAAGCCCCTACAATGAGCAGTTCTTC.

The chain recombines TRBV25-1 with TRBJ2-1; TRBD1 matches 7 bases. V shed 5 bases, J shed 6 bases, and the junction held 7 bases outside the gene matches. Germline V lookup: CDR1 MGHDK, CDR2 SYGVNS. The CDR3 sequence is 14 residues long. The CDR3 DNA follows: TGTGCCAGCAGTAATGACAGGGTCCGCAATGAGCAGTTCTTC. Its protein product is CASSNDRVRNEQFF.

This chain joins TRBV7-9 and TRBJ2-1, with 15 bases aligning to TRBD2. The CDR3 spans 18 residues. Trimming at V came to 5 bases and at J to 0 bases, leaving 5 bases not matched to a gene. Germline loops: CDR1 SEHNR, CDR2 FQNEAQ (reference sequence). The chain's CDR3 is CASSHGLAGGSSYNEQFF. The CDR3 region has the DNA TGTGCCAGCAGCCACGGACTAGCGGGAGGGAGCTCCTACAATGAGCAGTTCTTC.

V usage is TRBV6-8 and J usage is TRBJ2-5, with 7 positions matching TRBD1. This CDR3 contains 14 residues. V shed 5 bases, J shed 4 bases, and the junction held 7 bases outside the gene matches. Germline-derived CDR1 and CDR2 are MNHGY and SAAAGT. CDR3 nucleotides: TGTGCCAGCAGTGAACAGAGACAGGGAGAGACCCAGTACTTC. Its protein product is CASSEQRQGETQYF.

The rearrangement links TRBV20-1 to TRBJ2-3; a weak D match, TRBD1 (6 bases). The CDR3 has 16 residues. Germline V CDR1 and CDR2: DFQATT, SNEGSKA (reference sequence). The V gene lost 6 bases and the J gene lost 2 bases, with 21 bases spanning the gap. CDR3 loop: CSAPPLVGATTDTQYF. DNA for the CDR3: TGCAGTGCCCCCCCGTTGGTGGGGGCGACCACAGATACGCAGTATTTT.

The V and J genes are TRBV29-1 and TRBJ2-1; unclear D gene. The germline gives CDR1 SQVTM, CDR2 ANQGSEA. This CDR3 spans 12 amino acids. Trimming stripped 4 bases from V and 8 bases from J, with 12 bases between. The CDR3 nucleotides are TGCAGCGTTGGTTCAACACCGGATGAGCAGTTCTTC. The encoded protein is CSVGSTPDEQFF.